This T cell receptor beta chain was identified during a study of cytomegalovirus exposure and HLA in healthy donors. V gave up 6 bases and J gave up 5 bases; unmatched junction bases: 6. The CDR3 extends over 14 amino acids. From germline, CDR1 is SGHNT and CDR2 YENEEA. This PCR relied on a set of 60 Vbeta primers and 13 Jbeta primers. Data came from immunoSEQ multiplex PCR; TCRdb stores just in-frame clones and leaves some out. In the table there are 99,000 or so clones, about 70% of which are singletons. This receptor was identified in a man younger than 40 in good health and CMV-seronegative. The source material was PBMCs. The V call is TRBV11-3, the J call TRBJ1-4; 7 bases fit TRBD1. The DNA for the CDR3 is TGTGCCAGCAGGAGGGGGACAGTAAATGAAAAACTGTTTTTT. It translates to CASRRGTVNEKLFF.